Included here is one TCR beta chain sequence, with context. Profiled with immunoSEQ multiplex PCR; TCRdb holds only in-frame clones, not every one. The profile shows 150,000 to 200,000 clones, around 89% of them singletons. The data belong to a study of T cell responses to AZD1222 COVID-19 vaccine. The germline gives CDR1 LNHDA, CDR2 SQIVND (reference sequence). This CDR3 is built from 14 residues. V trimming: 6 bases; J trimming: 2 bases; junction bases outside the gene matches: 7. This material consisted of peripheral blood, taken 28 days after the second dose of the MenACWY control vaccine. The receptor was isolated from an adult who received the MenACWY meningococcal vaccine as a control. The chain carries TRBV19 and TRBJ2-7, with 7 bases aligning to TRBD1. In DNA, the CDR3 is TGTGCCAGTAGAACGACTGACAGGGCCTACGAGCAGTACTTC. It translates to CASRTTDRAYEQYF.